A selection of T cell receptor beta chains follows, all from one sample in a study of blood T cell repertoires in COVID-19. Clones were read by immunoSEQ multiplex PCR, and TCRdb kept only the in-frame ones, dropping some. The profile shows 150,000 to 180,000 clones, 80% to 90% of them singletons. Sequencing was done on a sample of peripheral blood. The source is a woman between 40 and 50 years old with acute or convalescent COVID-19. CDR3s include the opening cysteine and the closing phenylalanine or tryptophan. Fields, in order: clone size, J gene, D gene, V gene, CDR3 DNA, CDR3 protein. D genes are given only for firm matches. The size field is filled for only some rows; it gives once, few, many or a size class.

clone size: -
J gene: TRBJ1-6
D gene: -
V gene: TRBV18
CDR3 DNA: TGTGCCAGCTCACCCACGGGTTCACCCCTCCACTTT
CDR3 protein: CASSPTGSPLHF

clone size: -
J gene: TRBJ2-1
D gene: TRBD2
V gene: TRBV7-3
CDR3 DNA: TGTGCCAGCAGCTTAACTAGCGGGGGCTACTACAATGAGCAGTTCTTC
CDR3 protein: CASSLTSGGYYNEQFF

clone size: -
J gene: TRBJ2-3
D gene: -
V gene: TRBV27
CDR3 DNA: TGTGCCAGCAGTCACCCGAGACAGTACACAGATACGCAGTATTTT
CDR3 protein: CASSHPRQYTDTQYF

clone size: -
J gene: TRBJ2-1
D gene: TRBD2
V gene: TRBV7-3
CDR3 DNA: TGTGCCAGCAGTGCGACTAGCGGGGGTAATGAGCAGTTCTTC
CDR3 protein: CASSATSGGNEQFF

clone size: -
J gene: TRBJ2-1
D gene: TRBD2
V gene: TRBV9
CDR3 DNA: TGTGCCAGCAGCGTAGCAGGAGGGACTTGGGAGGGAAATGAGCAGTTCTTC
CDR3 protein: CASSVAGGTWEGNEQFF

clone size: -
J gene: TRBJ2-4
D gene: TRBD1
V gene: TRBV20-1
CDR3 DNA: TGCAGTGCTACTGACAGGGGCACGGAAAAAAACATTCAGTACTTC
CDR3 protein: CSATDRGTEKNIQYF

clone size: -
J gene: TRBJ2-3
D gene: TRBD2
V gene: TRBV11-2
CDR3 DNA: TGTGCCAGCAGCCGAGGGCCCGGGGGGGCCGTGGATACGCAGTATTTT
CDR3 protein: CASSRGPGGAVDTQYF

clone size: -
J gene: TRBJ2-3
D gene: -
V gene: TRBV3-1/TRBV3-2
CDR3 DNA: TGTGCCAGCAGCCAAGACGTCAGGACAGATACGCAGTATTTT
CDR3 protein: CASSQDVRTDTQYF

clone size: -
J gene: TRBJ1-1
D gene: -
V gene: TRBV7-3
CDR3 DNA: TGTGCCAGCAGCCCAGACGGGATGAACACTGAAGCTTTCTTT
CDR3 protein: CASSPDGMNTEAFF

clone size: -
J gene: TRBJ1-2
D gene: -
V gene: TRBV4-2
CDR3 DNA: TGTGCCAGCAGCCAAGAGGCCCCAAGTCCTTGGGGCTACACCTTC
CDR3 protein: CASSQEAPSPWGYTF

clone size: few
J gene: TRBJ1-1
D gene: -
V gene: TRBV19
CDR3 DNA: TGTGCCAGTAGTATATCCGCAGGGTTGAACACTGAAGCTTTCTTT
CDR3 protein: CASSISAGLNTEAFF

clone size: -
J gene: TRBJ1-4
D gene: -
V gene: TRBV5-4
CDR3 DNA: TGTGCCAGCAGCTCCACAGGGAAACAGACTAATGAAAAACTGTTTTTT
CDR3 protein: CASSSTGKQTNEKLFF

clone size: -
J gene: TRBJ1-5
D gene: TRBD1
V gene: TRBV4-2
CDR3 DNA: TGTGCCAGCAGCCAAGCCTCCGAGACAGGGGGCGGCAATCAGCCCCAGCATTTT
CDR3 protein: CASSQASETGGGNQPQHF

clone size: once
J gene: TRBJ2-7
D gene: -
V gene: TRBV7-8
CDR3 DNA: TGTGCCAGCAGCTATGGGAGCTCCTACGAGCAGTACTTC
CDR3 protein: CASSYGSSYEQYF

clone size: -
J gene: TRBJ2-7
D gene: -
V gene: TRBV12-3/TRBV12-4
CDR3 DNA: TGTGCCAGCAGTTTTGCGCGCTACGAGCAGTACTTC
CDR3 protein: CASSFARYEQYF

clone size: -
J gene: TRBJ1-2
D gene: -
V gene: TRBV24-1
CDR3 DNA: TGTGCCACCAGCACTAAAGAGGGCTATGGCTACACCTTC
CDR3 protein: CATSTKEGYGYTF